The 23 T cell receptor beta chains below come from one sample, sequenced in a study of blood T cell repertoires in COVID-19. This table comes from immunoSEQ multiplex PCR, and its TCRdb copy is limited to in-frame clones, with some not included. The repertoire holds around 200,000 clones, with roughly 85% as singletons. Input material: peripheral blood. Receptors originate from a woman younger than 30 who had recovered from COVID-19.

DNA of the CDR3: TGTGCCAGCAGCGGGGAGGGCTTTTCACTTAGCACAGATACGCAGTATTTT. Translated: CASSGEGFSLSTDTQYF. The chain uses TRBV5-4 and TRBJ2-3; 7 bases map to TRBD2. The CDR3 covers 17 residues. J lost 0 bases, V lost 4 bases, and 11 bases had no gene match. CDR1 is SGHNT and CDR2 is YYREEE in the germline V gene (reference sequence). Full variable domain (missing parts from reference TRBV5-4 and TRBJ2-3): ETGVTQSPTHLIKTRGQQVTLRCSSQSGHNTVSWYQQALGQGPQFIFQYYREEENGRGNFPPRFSGLQFPNYSSELNVNALELDDSALYLCASSGEGFSLSTDTQYFGPGTRLTVL.

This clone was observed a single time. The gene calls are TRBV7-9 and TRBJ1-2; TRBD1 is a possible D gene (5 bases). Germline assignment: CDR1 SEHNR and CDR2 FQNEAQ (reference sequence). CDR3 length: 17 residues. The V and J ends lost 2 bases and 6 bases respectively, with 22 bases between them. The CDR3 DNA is TGTGCCAGCAGCTTAATGGCGCTAAGGAACTCGGGGGATGGCTACACCTTC. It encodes CASSLMALRNSGDGYTF.

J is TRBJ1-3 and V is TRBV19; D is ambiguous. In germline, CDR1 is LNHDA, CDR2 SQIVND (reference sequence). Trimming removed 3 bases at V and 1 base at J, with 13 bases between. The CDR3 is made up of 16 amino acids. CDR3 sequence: CASSIGRAESGNTIYF. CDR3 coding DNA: TGTGCCAGTAGTATCGGGCGGGCCGAATCTGGAAACACCATATATTTT.

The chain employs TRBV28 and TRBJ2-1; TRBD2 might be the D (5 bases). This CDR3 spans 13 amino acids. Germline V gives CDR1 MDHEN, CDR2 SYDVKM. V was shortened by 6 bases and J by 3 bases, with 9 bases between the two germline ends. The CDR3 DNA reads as TGTGCCAGCAGACATACTAGCTACAATGAGCAGTTCTTC. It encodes CASRHTSYNEQFF. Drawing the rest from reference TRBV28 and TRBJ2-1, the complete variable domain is DVKVTQSSRYLVKRTGEKVFLECVQDMDHENMFWYRQDPGLGLRLIYFSYDVKMKEKGDIPEGYSVSREKKERFSLILESASTNQTSMYLCASRHTSYNEQFFGPGTRLTVL.

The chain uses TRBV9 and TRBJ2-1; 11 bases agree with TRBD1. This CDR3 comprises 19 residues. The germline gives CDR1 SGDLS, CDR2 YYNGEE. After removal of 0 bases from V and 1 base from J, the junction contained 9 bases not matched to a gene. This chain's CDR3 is CASSVDGQGAVRSYNEQFF. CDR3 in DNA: TGTGCCAGCAGCGTAGATGGACAGGGGGCGGTTCGGTCCTACAATGAGCAGTTCTTC.

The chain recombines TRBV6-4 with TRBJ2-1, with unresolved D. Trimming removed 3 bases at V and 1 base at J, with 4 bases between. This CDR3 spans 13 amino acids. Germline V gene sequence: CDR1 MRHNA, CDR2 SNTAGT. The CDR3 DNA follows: TGTGCCAGCAGTGAGCGGTCCTACAATGAGCAGTTCTTC. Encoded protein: CASSERSYNEQFF.

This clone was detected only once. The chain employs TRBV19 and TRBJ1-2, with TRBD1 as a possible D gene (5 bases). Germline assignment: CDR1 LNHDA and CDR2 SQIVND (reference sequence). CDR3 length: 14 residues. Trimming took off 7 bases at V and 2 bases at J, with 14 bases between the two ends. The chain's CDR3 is CASTDLGQNYGYTF. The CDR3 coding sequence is TGTGCCAGTACCGACCTGGGGCAGAACTATGGCTACACCTTC.

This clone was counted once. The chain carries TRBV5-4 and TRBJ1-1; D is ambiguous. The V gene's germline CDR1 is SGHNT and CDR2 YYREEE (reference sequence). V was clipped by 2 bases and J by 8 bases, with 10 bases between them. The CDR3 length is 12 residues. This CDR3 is CASSLGRVEAFF. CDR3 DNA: TGTGCCAGCAGCTTAGGGAGGGTGGAAGCTTTCTTT.

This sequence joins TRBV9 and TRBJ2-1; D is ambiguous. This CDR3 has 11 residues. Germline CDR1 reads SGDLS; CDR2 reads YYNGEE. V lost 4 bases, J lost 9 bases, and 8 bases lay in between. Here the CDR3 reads CASSSTGEQFF. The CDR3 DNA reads TGTGCCAGCAGCTCGACTGGTGAGCAGTTCTTC.

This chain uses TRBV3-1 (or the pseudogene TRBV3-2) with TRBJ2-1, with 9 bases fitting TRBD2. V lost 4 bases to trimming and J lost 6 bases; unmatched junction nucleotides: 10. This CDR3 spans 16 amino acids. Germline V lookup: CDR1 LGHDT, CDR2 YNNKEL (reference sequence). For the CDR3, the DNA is TGTGCCAGCAGCCCGATTGAGCGGGAGGTGGGCAATGAGCAGTTCTTC. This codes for CASSPIEREVGNEQFF.

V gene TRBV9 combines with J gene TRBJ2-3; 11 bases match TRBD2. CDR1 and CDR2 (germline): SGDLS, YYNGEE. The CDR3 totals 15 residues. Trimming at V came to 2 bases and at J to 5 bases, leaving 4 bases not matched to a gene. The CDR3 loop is CASSVSGRAGDTQYF. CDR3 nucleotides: TGTGCCAGCAGCGTTAGCGGGAGGGCCGGAGATACGCAGTATTTT.

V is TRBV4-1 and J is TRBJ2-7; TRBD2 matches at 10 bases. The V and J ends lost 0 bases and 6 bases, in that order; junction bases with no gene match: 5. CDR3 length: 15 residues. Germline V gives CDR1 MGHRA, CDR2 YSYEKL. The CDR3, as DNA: TGCGCCAGCAGCCAAGATCCTGGACTAGCGGCCGAGCAGTACTTC. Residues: CASSQDPGLAAEQYF.

The CDR3 DNA is TGTGCCAGCAGCTCTGGACTAGTAAGTCAATATGAGCAGTTCTTC. Amino acid sequence: CASSSGLVSQYEQFF. This chain joins TRBV7-2 and TRBJ2-1, with 7 bases matching TRBD2. This CDR3 is built from 15 residues. Trimming cost V 4 bases and J 8 bases; bases outside gene matches: 11. CDR1 and CDR2 (germline): SGHTA, FQGNSA.

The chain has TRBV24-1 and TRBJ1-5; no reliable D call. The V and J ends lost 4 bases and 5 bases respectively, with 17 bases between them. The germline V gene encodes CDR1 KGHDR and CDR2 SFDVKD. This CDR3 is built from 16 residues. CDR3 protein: CATSEEDKPSDQPQHF. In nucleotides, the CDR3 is TGTGCCACCAGTGAGGAAGACAAGCCAAGTGATCAGCCCCAGCATTTT.

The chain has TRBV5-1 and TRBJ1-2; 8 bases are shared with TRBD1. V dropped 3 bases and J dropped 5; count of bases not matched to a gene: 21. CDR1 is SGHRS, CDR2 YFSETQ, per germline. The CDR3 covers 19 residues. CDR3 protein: CASSWLKGQGLVFGYGYTF. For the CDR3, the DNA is TGCGCCAGCAGCTGGCTAAAAGGACAGGGCCTAGTATTCGGGTATGGCTACACCTTC.

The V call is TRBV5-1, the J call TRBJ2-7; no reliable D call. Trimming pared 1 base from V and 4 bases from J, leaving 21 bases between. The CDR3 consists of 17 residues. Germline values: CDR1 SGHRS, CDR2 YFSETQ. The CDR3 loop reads CASSLPPAAPRQYEQYF. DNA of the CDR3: TGCGCCAGCAGCTTGCCCCCGGCAGCGCCGAGGCAGTACGAGCAGTACTTC.

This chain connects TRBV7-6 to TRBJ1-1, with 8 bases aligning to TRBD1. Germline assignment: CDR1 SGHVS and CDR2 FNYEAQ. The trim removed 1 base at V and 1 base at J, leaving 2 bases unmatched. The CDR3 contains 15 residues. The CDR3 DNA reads TGTGCCAGCAGCTTAGAGGGGACAGGGAACACTGAAGCTTTCTTT. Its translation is CASSLEGTGNTEAFF.

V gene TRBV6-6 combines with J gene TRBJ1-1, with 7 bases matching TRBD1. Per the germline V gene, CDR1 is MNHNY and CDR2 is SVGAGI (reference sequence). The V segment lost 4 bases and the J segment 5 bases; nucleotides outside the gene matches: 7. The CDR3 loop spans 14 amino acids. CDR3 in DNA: TGTGCCAGCAGTTTGAACAGGGGAAGGACTGAAGCTTTCTTT. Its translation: CASSLNRGRTEAFF.

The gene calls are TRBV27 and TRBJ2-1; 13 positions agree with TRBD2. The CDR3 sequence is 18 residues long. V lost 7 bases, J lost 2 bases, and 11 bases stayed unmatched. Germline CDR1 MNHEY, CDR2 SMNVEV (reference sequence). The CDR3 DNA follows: TGTGCCAGCATCACTCGGACCGGACTAGCGGGAGCCTACAATGAGCAGTTCTTC. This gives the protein CASITRTGLAGAYNEQFF.

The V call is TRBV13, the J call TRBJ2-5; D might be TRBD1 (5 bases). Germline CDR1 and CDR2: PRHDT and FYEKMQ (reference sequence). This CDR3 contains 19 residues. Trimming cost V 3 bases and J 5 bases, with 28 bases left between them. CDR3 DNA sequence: TGTGCCAGCAGCTTGCAACAGGCTTGGGCTTCCCTCGGTGGGGAGACCCAGTACTTC. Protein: CASSLQQAWASLGGETQYF.

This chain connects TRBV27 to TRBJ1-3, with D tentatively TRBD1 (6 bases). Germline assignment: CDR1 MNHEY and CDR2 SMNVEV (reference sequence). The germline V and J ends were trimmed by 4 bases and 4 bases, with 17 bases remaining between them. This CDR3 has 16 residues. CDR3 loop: CASSSPIQGVGNTIYF. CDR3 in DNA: TGTGCCAGCAGTTCCCCCATACAGGGTGTAGGAAACACCATATATTTT.

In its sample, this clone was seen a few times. As DNA, the CDR3 is TGTGCCAGCAGCTTAGAAGGCGGGGTAGATCAGCCCCAGCATTTT. Encoded protein: CASSLEGGVDQPQHF. The gene calls are TRBV7-6 and TRBJ1-5, with unresolved D. The CDR3 loop spans 15 amino acids. The V gene's germline CDR1 is SGHVS and CDR2 FNYEAQ. Between the trimmed V and J ends, which lost 1 base and 5 bases, there was a span of 12 bases.

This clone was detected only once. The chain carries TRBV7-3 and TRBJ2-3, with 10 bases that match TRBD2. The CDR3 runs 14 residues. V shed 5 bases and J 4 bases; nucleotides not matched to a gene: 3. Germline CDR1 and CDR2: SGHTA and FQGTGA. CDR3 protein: CASSPSGSADTQYF. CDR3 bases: TGTGCCAGCAGCCCTAGCGGGAGCGCAGATACGCAGTATTTT. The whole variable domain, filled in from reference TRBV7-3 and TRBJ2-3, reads GAGVSQTPSNKVTEKGKYVELRCDPISGHTALYWYRQSLGQGPEFLIYFQGTGAADDSGLPNDRFFAVRPEGSVSTLKIQRTERGDSAVYLCASSPSGSADTQYFGPGTRLTVL.